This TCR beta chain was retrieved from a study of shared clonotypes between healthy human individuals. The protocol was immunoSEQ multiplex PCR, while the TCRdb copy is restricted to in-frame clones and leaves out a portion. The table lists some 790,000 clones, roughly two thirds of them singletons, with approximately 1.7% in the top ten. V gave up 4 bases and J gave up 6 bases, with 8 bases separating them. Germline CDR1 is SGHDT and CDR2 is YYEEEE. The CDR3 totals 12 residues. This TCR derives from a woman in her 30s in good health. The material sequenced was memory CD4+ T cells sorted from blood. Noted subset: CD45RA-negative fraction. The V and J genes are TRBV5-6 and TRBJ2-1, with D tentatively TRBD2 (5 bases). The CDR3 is CASSATSNEQFF. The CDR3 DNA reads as TGTGCCAGCAGCGCAACTAGCAATGAGCAGTTCTTC.